What follows is one TCR beta chain and its context. This specimen comes from a study of T cell changes during pregnancy in multiple sclerosis. The CDR3 contains 13 residues. Per germline, CDR1 SNHLY and CDR2 FYNNEI. V was pared by 6 bases and J by 3 bases, with 11 bases between. Sequenced by immunoSEQ multiplex PCR; TCRdb stores in-frame clones only, minus some. This table has roughly 100,000 clones, less than 95% appearing once. The material sequenced was peripheral blood, taken before pregnancy. V is TRBV2 and J is TRBJ1-1; possible D gene TRBD1, 5 bases. This receptor was obtained from a female donor with multiple sclerosis, enrolled in a pregnancy study. CDR3 sequence (DNA): TGTGCCAGCAGCCGACAGATCGACACTGAAGCTTTCTTT. Translation gives CASSRQIDTEAFF.